This T cell receptor beta chain stems from a study of tumor and adjacent non-tumor tissue in lung cancer. Regarding the study as a whole: Tumor repertoires had a smaller top 100 clone share than normal lung.

RNA was extracted from bulk tissue without any cell sorting. In this sample, this clonotype turned up a few times. Its antigen is unknown. TCRbeta libraries were built with three rounds of nested PCR, modified from ARM-PCR. TCRdb recomputed calls from the multiplex PCR reads with MiXCR, one row per CDR3 protein. This sample has some 200,000 distinct CDR3 sequences, with around 71% found just once. The CDR3 length is 16 residues. Germline CDR1 is SGHRS and CDR2 is YFSETQ. The ends lost 4 bases at V and 5 bases at J; junction bases unmatched: 7. The clonotype originates from a man aged 60-69 years with non-small cell lung cancer. This rearrangement joins TRBV5-1 to TRBJ2-1, with 12 bases fitting TRBD2. Sequencing used lung tumor tissue. CDR3 coding DNA: TGCGCCAGCAGCAACCTAGCGGGAGGGGGCCACAATGAGCAGTTCTTC. Translating gives CASSNLAGGGHNEQFF.